The source of this TCR beta chain is a study of tumor and adjacent non-tumor tissue in lung cancer. The count of this clonotype is one. One end of the junction fails to match germline, which may point to a read error. A modified ARM-PCR protocol with three rounds of nested PCR amplified TCRbeta. TCRdb ran MiXCR on the multiplex PCR reads and lists one entry per CDR3 protein. The table lists about 86,000 distinct CDR3 sequences, roughly three quarters of them singletons. The CDR3 spans 13 residues. Germline CDR1 MNHNS, CDR2 SASEGT. No cell sorting was done before RNA was extracted from the tissue. More than 3 cm separated this lung sample from the edge of the tumor.

The TCR was taken from a woman aged 45-65 years with non-small cell lung cancer. The V gene is TRBV6-1, the J gene TRBJ2-5; a weak D match, TRBD1 (6 bases). Sample: distant non-tumor lung tissue. The CDR3 is CTSSEVGQETQHF. CDR3 bases: TGTACCAGCAGTGAAGTGGGACAAGAGACCCAGCACTTC.